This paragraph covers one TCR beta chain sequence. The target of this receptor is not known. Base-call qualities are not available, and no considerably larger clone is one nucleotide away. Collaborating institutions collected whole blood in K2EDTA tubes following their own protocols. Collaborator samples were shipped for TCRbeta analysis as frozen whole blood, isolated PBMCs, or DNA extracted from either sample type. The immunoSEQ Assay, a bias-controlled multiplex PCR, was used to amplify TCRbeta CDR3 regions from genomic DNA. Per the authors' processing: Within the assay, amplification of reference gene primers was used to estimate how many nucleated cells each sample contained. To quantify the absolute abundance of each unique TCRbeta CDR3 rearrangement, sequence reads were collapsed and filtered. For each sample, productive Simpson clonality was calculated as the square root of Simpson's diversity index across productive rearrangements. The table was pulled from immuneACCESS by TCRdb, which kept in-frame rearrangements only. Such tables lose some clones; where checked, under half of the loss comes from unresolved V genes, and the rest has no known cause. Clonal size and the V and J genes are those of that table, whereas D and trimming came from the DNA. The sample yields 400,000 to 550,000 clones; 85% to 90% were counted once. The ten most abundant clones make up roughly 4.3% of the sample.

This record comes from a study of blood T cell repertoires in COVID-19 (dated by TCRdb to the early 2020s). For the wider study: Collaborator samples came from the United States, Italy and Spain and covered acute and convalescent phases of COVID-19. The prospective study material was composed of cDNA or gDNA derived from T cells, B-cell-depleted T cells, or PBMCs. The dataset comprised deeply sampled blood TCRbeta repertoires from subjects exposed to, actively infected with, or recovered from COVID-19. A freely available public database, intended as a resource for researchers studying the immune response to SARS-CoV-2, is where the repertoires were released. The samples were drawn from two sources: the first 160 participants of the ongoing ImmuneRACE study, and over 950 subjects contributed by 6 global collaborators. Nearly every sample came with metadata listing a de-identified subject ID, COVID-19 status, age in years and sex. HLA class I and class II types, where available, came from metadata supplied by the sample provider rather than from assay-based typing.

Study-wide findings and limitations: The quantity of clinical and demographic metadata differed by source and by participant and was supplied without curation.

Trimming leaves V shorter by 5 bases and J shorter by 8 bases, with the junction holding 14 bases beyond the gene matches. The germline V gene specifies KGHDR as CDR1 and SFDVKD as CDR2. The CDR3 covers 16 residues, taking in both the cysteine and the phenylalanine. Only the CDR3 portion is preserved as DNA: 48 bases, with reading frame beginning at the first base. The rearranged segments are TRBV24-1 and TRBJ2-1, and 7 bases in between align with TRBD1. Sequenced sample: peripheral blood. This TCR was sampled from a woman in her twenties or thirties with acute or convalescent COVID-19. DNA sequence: TGTGCCACCAGTGGGGGAAGGACAGGCTTAATCTATGAGCAGTTCTTC. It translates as CATSGGRTGLIYEQFF.